A selection of T cell receptor beta chains follows, all from one sample in a study of T cells expressing NK-cell markers. TCRdb re-called the 5' RACE reads and shows each CDR3 protein once, DNA omitted. The sample has over 350,000 distinct CDR3 sequences. The sequenced material came from blood T cells: a sorted CD56 or NKG2C T cell subset, CD4+ or CD8+ T cells, or bulk PBMC T cells (not recorded which). Source of these receptors: a woman between 50 and 59 years old in good health. Each CDR3 is given with its conserved first and last residue.

TRBV20-1	TRBJ2-3	CSALHPREGRTDTQYF
TRBV12-3/TRBV12-4	TRBJ1-2	CASRLLLTEEGYTF
TRBV28	TRBJ2-1	CATGERGLNRIKQFF
TRBV11-2	TRBJ2-4	CASSLERGSNIQYF
TRBV2	TRBJ1-1	CASSAPVGGGGTEAFF
TRBV7-3	TRBJ2-1	CASSSSPGLDQFF
TRBV12-3/TRBV12-4	TRBJ2-5	CASTLTEGLGETQYF
TRBV11-2	TRBJ1-2	CASRVGQGAWGYTF
TRBV29-1	TRBJ2-1	CSVSPGLAVSGEQFF
TRBV18	TRBJ1-1	CASSQGQMNTEAFF
TRBV3-1	TRBJ2-6	CASSQSVSPGANVLTF
TRBV12-3/TRBV12-4	TRBJ2-1	CASSSGRFQFF
TRBV12-5	TRBJ2-7	CASGQPTWGDSYEQYF
TRBV9	TRBJ2-6	CASTTGPVTGANVLTF
TRBV29-1	TRBJ2-7	CSVARDIITYEQYF
TRBV4-2	TRBJ2-5	CASSQEGEVETQYF
TRBV12-3/TRBV12-4	TRBJ1-1	CASTLKPTGEAFF
TRBV19	TRBJ2-6	CASKPGGTSGANVLTF
TRBV29-1	TRBJ2-1	CSVEGTSGSKYNEQFF
TRBV11-2	TRBJ2-1	CASSLGLARPNEQFF
TRBV29-1	TRBJ1-3	CSVDTGGGNTIYF
TRBV7-2	TRBJ2-6	CASSFHRAGGWYGANVLTF
TRBV5-1	TRBJ2-1	CASSLASANNEQFF
TRBV5-1	TRBJ2-7	CASSWAGGLAYEQYF
TRBV3-1	TRBJ2-4	CASSQNGRNIQYF
TRBV5-1	TRBJ2-5	CASSLDSGETQYF
TRBV4-1	TRBJ2-7	CASSHGYEQYF
TRBV19	TRBJ1-1	CASSTPPGVSTEAFF
TRBV5-6	TRBJ2-1	CASSFQGSEQFF
TRBV5-5	TRBJ2-5	CASSSDRRQETQYF
TRBV9	TRBJ2-1	CASSVGPVNEQFF
TRBV24-1	TRBJ2-6	CATAPNSGANVLTF
TRBV7-9	TRBJ1-4	CASTSSGGKLFF
TRBV10-3	TRBJ1-5	CAAGTVDQPQHF
TRBV5-1	TRBJ2-3	CASSFSALYLSTDTQYF
TRBV5-1	TRBJ2-1	CASSLDGRSYEQFF
TRBV7-7	TRBJ2-5	CASSLGTVEKTQYF
TRBV7-9	TRBJ1-1	CASSPDSFAFF
TRBV6-2/TRBV6-3	TRBJ2-7	CASSYLQGAGEQYF
TRBV20-1	TRBJ2-5	CSARMADRFQETQYF
TRBV27	TRBJ1-1	CASSSREVNTEAFF
TRBV10-1	TRBJ1-1	CASSESDHEAFF